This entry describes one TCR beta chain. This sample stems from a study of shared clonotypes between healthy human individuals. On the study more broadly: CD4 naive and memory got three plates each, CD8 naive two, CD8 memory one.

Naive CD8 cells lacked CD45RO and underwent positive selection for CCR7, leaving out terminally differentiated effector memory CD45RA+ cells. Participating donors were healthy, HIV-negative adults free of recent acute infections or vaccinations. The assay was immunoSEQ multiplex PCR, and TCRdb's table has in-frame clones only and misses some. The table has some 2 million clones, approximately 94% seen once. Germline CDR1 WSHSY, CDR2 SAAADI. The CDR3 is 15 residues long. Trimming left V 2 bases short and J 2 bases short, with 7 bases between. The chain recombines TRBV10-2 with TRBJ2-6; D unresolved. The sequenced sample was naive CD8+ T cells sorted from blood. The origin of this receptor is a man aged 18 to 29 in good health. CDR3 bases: TGCGCCAGCAGTGAGGTGGTTGCTGGGGCCAACGTCCTGACTTTC. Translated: CASSEVVAGANVLTF.